These 25 T cell receptor beta chains originate from one sample sequenced in a study of metastatic and nonmetastatic thyroid tumors (dated by TCRdb to about 2020). Library creation used PCR. Sequenced on an Illumina HiSeq 4000. TCRdb redid the processing of the public reads, applying fastp at Q25 and MiXCR, and retained in-frame beta chains. The sample yields about 39,000 clones; around 20% were counted once. Approximately 20% of the sample belongs to the ten largest clones. No treatment had been received by any patient before thyroid surgery. The sequenced sample was blood. Every receptor here comes from a female donor with papillary thyroid cancer or a benign thyroid nodule (not recorded which). Some clones in this sample may be carry-over from other donors' samples.

The chain recombines TRBV5-1 with TRBJ2-7; 7 bases agree with TRBD2. CDR1 SGHRS and CDR2 YFSETQ come from the germline V gene. V dropped 6 bases and J dropped 5; count of bases not matched to a gene: 11. The CDR3 is 14 residues long. The CDR3 DNA follows: TGCGCCAGCAACCTGCGACTAGCCTGCCACGAGCAGTACTTC. Translating it yields CASNLRLACHEQYF.

This clone was seen repeatedly, ten times or more. J is TRBJ2-2 and V is TRBV28, with D unclear. Germline CDR1 and CDR2: MDHEN and SYDVKM. V was pared by 8 bases and J by 8 bases, with 15 bases between. The CDR3 loop spans 13 amino acids. The CDR3 sequence is CASWGPLGGELFF. The CDR3 DNA is TGTGCCAGCTGGGGTCCGCTAGGGGGGGAGCTGTTTTTT.

This clone showed up many times. The chain joins TRBV20-1 to TRBJ2-3, with 10 bases lining up with TRBD2. J gave up 4 bases and V 1 base, and 11 bases lay outside the gene matches. Germline V lookup: CDR1 DFQATT, CDR2 SNEGSKA (reference sequence). The CDR3 is made up of 17 amino acids. The CDR3 DNA reads as TGCAGTGCTAGAGGCGGACTAGCGGAAGTGGGCCCAGATACGCAGTATTTT. Amino acid sequence: CSARGGLAEVGPDTQYF.

This clone was recorded many times. Because the CDR3 is missing its conserved closing phenylalanine or tryptophan, this is likely a read error. The limits of the CDR3 on the DNA are not certain, so only TCRdb's listed CDR3 is given. The V call is TRBV7-9, the J call TRBJ2-1. The CDR3 totals 14 residues, both ends included. CDR1 is SEHNR and CDR2 is FQNEAQ in the germline V gene (reference sequence). Here the CDR3 reads CASSLAGAQNPTVL.

This clone was detected many times. The chain combines TRBV20-1 with TRBJ2-5, with TRBD2 matching over 9 bases. V shed 6 bases and J 5 bases; nucleotides not matched to a gene: 10. CDR3 length: 14 amino acids. From germline, CDR1 is DFQATT and CDR2 SNEGSKA (reference sequence). The CDR3 bases are TGCAGTGCAAGGACCGGGACTAGCTGGGAGACCCAGTACTTC. It is translated as CSARTGTSWETQYF.

This clone was seen ten or more times. The chain combines TRBV6-1 with TRBJ1-5; 7 nucleotides agree with TRBD1. The V gene end was trimmed by 8 bases and the J gene end by 8 bases; junction bases not matched to a gene: 15. This CDR3 contains 15 residues. Germline values: CDR1 MNHNS, CDR2 SASEGT. DNA of the CDR3: TGTGCCAGCGGCTCCCCCGACAGGGAGGGCGAGCCCCAGCATTTT. Translation gives CASGSPDREGEPQHF.

This clone was observed at least ten times. V and J are TRBV9 and TRBJ2-5; D remains unclear. CDR1 and CDR2 (germline): SGDLS, YYNGEE. Trimming removed 4 bases at V and 5 bases at J, with 12 bases between. The CDR3 consists of 13 residues. CDR3 loop: CASSSREVETQYF. In DNA form, the CDR3 reads TGTGCCAGCAGCTCCCGCGAAGTGGAGACCCAGTACTTC.

This clone has a count of ten or more. The chain couples TRBV19 to TRBJ2-3; a weak D match, TRBD2 (5 bases). V shed 7 bases and J shed 0 bases, with 11 bases lying between them. This CDR3 comprises 14 residues. Germline V gene sequence: CDR1 LNHDA, CDR2 SQIVND (reference sequence). CDR3 sequence (DNA): TGTGCCAGTACCCGGACTGGGAGCACAGATACGCAGTATTTT. This translates into CASTRTGSTDTQYF.

This clone was detected many times. The sample holds other DNA sequences that translate to the same CDR3. CDR3 in DNA: TGTGCCAGCAGTACTAACTCCGGGACAGGCTATACGGGCGGGGAGCTGTTTTTT. Encoded protein: CASSTNSGTGYTGGELFF. This chain connects TRBV27 to TRBJ2-2; TRBD1 agrees at 8 bases. Germline-derived CDR1 and CDR2 are MNHEY and SMNVEV (reference sequence). There are 18 residues in the CDR3. Trimming at V came to 5 bases and at J to 7 bases, leaving 18 bases not matched to a gene.

The table lists this clone with many counts. The chain carries TRBV28 and TRBJ1-4; perhaps TRBD1 as D (5 bases). V was trimmed by 5 bases and J by 5 bases, leaving 12 bases between them. Germline V gene sequence: CDR1 MDHEN, CDR2 SYDVKM. This CDR3 contains 14 residues. CDR3 coding DNA: TGTGCCAGCAGTGGGACTGCTAAAAATGAAAAACTGTTTTTT. It codes for CASSGTAKNEKLFF.

This clone was picked up many times. The chain combines TRBV6-1 with TRBJ1-2; TRBD1 is a possible D gene (6 bases). Trimming shortened V by 6 bases and J by 5 bases, and 10 bases separated the two germline ends. This CDR3 is 12 amino acids long. Germline loops: CDR1 MNHNS, CDR2 SASEGT. CDR3 DNA sequence: TGTGCCAGCAGCAGGGGTCTTTATGGCTACACCTTC. This codes for CASSRGLYGYTF.

As regards this clone: A read error is possible here, since a much larger clone lies one base away. The chain employs TRBV18 and TRBJ2-3; D gene ambiguous. CDR1 KGHSH and CDR2 LQKENI come from the germline V gene. CDR3 size: 13 residues. The CDR3 region has the DNA TGTACCAGCTCACCCCACAGTCCAGATACGCAGTATTTT. This encodes CTSSPHSPDTQYF.

This clone showed up many times. V usage is TRBV18 and J usage is TRBJ2-7; 8 bases are shared with TRBD2. The CDR3 loop spans 15 amino acids. The V segment lost 5 bases and the J segment 4 bases; nucleotides outside the gene matches: 10. Germline V CDR1 and CDR2: KGHSH, LQKENI. The CDR3 reads CASSETGTSWYEQYF. In DNA, the CDR3 is TGTGCCAGCTCAGAAACAGGGACTAGTTGGTACGAGCAGTACTTC. Supplemented by reference TRBV18 and TRBJ2-7, the full variable domain reads NAGVMQNPRHLVRRRGQEARLRCSPMKGHSHVYWYRQLPEEGLKFMVYLQKENIIDESGMPKERFSAEFPKEGPSILRIQQVVRGDSAAYFCASSETGTSWYEQYFGPGTRLTVT.

Only a few counts were recorded for this clone. A single base separates this from a much larger clone, so it may be a read error. The CDR3 sequence is CASSYSDIKCYAF. DNA for the CDR3: TGTGCCAGCAGTTATTCGGACATAAAGTGCTACGCCTTC. This sequence joins TRBV6-9 and TRBJ1-2, with D perhaps matching TRBD1 (5 bases). CDR3 length: 13 residues. In germline, CDR1 is MNHGY, CDR2 SVAAGI.

The chain recombines TRBV11-3 with TRBJ2-7, with 7 positions matching TRBD2. CDR1 is SGHNT, CDR2 YENEEA, per germline. CDR3 size: 14 residues. After removal of 6 bases from V and 6 bases from J, the junction contained 11 bases not matched to a gene. This CDR3 reads CASRTCGGCSEQYF. As DNA, the CDR3 is TGTGCCAGCAGGACTTGCGGGGGTTGCTCCGAGCAGTACTTC.

This chain uses TRBV27 with TRBJ2-3; 7 nucleotides align to TRBD2. Trimming at V came to 5 bases and at J to 5 bases, leaving 10 bases not matched to a gene. This CDR3 contains 15 residues. CDR1 and CDR2 (germline): MNHEY, SMNVEV (reference sequence). CDR3: CASSAGVDFVDTQYF. The CDR3 DNA follows: TGTGCCAGCAGTGCGGGAGTGGATTTTGTAGATACGCAGTATTTT.

This clone was counted many times. J is TRBJ2-2 and V is TRBV18; TRBD2 is a possible D gene (5 bases). V lost 3 bases and J lost 4, with 9 bases in between. This CDR3 is 14 amino acids long. Germline lookup yields CDR1 KGHSH and CDR2 LQKENI. DNA for the CDR3: TGTGCCAGCTCACCCCGGGCGGGCACCGGGGAGCTGTTTTTT. Its translation: CASSPRAGTGELFF.

This clone has more than one count but fewer than ten. The CDR3 DNA is TGTGCCAGCAACCCCTCGACATGGTTAAATGAAAAACTGTTTTTT. This sequence encodes CASNPSTWLNEKLFF. This chain links TRBV2 with TRBJ1-4; D gene unclear. Trimming removed 7 bases at V and 5 bases at J, with 17 bases between. Germline V lookup: CDR1 SNHLY, CDR2 FYNNEI. This CDR3 is 15 amino acids long.

The chain recombines TRBV28 with TRBJ2-7; D unresolved. The length of the CDR3 is 14 residues. Germline V lookup: CDR1 MDHEN, CDR2 SYDVKM. V was shortened by 5 bases and J by 10 bases, with 21 bases between the two germline ends. CDR3 DNA: TGTGCCAGCAGTAACCAGGCCCTAACCTACCATCAGTACTTC. This codes for CASSNQALTYHQYF.

This clone has a count of ten or more. A much larger clone is a single base away; this may be a read error. The genes are TRBV19 and TRBJ2-7, with unresolved D. V was cut by 8 bases and J by 4 bases, with 9 bases left in between. The germline V gene has CDR1 LNHDA and CDR2 SQIVND (reference sequence). This CDR3 region has 11 residues. This chain's CDR3 is CASVREYEQYF. CDR3 sequence (DNA): TGTGCCAGTGTCAGAGAATACGAGCAGTACTTC.

Ten or more counts support this clone. This chain connects TRBV6-4 to TRBJ2-2; no clear D. The CDR3 loop spans 14 amino acids. The V end lost 4 bases, the J end lost 7 bases, and 13 bases lay between the germline ends. Germline V gene sequence: CDR1 MRHNA, CDR2 SNTAGT. CDR3 sequence: CASSASVEVGELFF. Written as DNA, the CDR3 is TGTGCCAGCAGTGCGTCGGTAGAGGTCGGGGAGCTGTTTTTT.

This clone came up many times. The chain combines TRBV2 with TRBJ2-1; TRBD2 agrees at 11 bases. This CDR3 has 17 residues. Trimming at V came to 2 bases and at J to 9 bases, leaving 12 bases not matched to a gene. Germline V gene lookup returns CDR1 SNHLY and CDR2 FYNNEI. The CDR3, as DNA: TGTGCCAGCAGTGAAAACGGGATAACTAGCGGGAGAGGTGAGCAGTTCTTC. Translated, it gives CASSENGITSGRGEQFF.

V gene TRBV6-2 or TRBV6-3 combines with J gene TRBJ1-2, with 8 nucleotides matching TRBD1. With 2 bases clipped from V and 7 bases from J, the junction kept 9 bases outside the gene matches. The CDR3 totals 15 residues. Germline V lookup: CDR1 MNHEY, CDR2 SVGEGT. The CDR3 is CASSYLTGASSGYTF. The CDR3 nucleotides read TGTGCCAGCAGTTACCTGACAGGGGCTTCTTCTGGCTACACCTTC.

The J gene is TRBJ2-7, the V gene TRBV28, with 8 bases aligning to TRBD1. There are 12 residues in the CDR3. Germline V gene data show CDR1 as MDHEN and CDR2 as SYDVKM. The V segment lost 5 bases and the J segment 3 bases; nucleotides outside the gene matches: 0. CDR3 DNA: TGTGCCAGCAGTACAGGGGGCTACGAGCAGTACTTC. It encodes CASSTGGYEQYF. The full variable domain, with the rest looked up from reference TRBV28 and TRBJ2-7, is DVKVTQSSRYLVKRTGEKVFLECVQDMDHENMFWYRQDPGLGLRLIYFSYDVKMKEKGDIPEGYSVSREKKERFSLILESASTNQTSMYLCASSTGGYEQYFGPGTRLTVT.

This clone has a count of ten or more. The germline gene is not matched at one end of the junction; a read error may be the cause. V usage is TRBV2 and J usage is TRBJ1-1, with 8 positions matching TRBD1. This CDR3 comprises 16 residues. Germline V lookup: CDR1 SNHLY, CDR2 FYNNEI. In nucleotides, the CDR3 is TGTGCCAGCAGGGAAGGGCCGGCAGGGGGCAAAACTGAAGCTTTCTTT. It codes for CASREGPAGGKTEAFF.